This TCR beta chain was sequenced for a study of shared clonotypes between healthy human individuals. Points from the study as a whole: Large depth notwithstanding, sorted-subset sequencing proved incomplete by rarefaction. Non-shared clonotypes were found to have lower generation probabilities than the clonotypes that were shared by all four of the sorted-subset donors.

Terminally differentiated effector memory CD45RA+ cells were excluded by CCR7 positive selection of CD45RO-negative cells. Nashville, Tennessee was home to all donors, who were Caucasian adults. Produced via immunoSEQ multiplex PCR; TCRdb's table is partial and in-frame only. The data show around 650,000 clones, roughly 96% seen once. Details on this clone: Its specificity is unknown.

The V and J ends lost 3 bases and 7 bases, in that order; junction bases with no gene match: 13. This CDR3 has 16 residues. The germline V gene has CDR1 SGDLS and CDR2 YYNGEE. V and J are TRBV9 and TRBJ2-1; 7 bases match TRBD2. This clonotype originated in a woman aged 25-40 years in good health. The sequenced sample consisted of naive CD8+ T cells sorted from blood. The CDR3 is CASSGGRGGPGNEQFF. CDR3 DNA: TGTGCCAGCAGCGGGGGTCGGGGAGGGCCGGGGAATGAGCAGTTCTTC.